This T cell receptor (beta chain) comes out of a study of T cell repertoires in cytomegalovirus infection. The overall study: TCR beta signatures that were public indicated CMV infection and matching HLA type.

Study-level findings and limits: The study found HLA-C-restricted CMV-specific TCR beta clonotypes dominating the ex vivo response.

This clonotype occurred a few times. Its antigen remains unknown. Trimming cost V 5 bases and J 2 bases; bases outside gene matches: 16. This CDR3 is 18 amino acids long. Germline V gene data show CDR1 as SGHTA and CDR2 as FQGNSA. From the reads, TCRdb called clonotypes with MiXCR, one entry per CDR3 protein. The repertoire consists of 830,000 or so distinct CDR3 sequences, with approximately 32% occurring once and the leading ten covering over 10%. The source was cultured CD8+ T cells from PBMCs, collected from culture after CMV antigen stimulation. The clonotype was recovered from a human donor in good health (CMV status not recorded). Some clones in this sample may be carry-over from other donors' samples. J is TRBJ2-7 and V is TRBV7-2; 9 nucleotides align to TRBD1. Here the CDR3 DNA reads TGTGCCAGCAGCCATCCATCCTACAGGGGGCCTGCGCCCTACGAGCAGTACTTC. Translating it yields CASSHPSYRGPAPYEQYF.